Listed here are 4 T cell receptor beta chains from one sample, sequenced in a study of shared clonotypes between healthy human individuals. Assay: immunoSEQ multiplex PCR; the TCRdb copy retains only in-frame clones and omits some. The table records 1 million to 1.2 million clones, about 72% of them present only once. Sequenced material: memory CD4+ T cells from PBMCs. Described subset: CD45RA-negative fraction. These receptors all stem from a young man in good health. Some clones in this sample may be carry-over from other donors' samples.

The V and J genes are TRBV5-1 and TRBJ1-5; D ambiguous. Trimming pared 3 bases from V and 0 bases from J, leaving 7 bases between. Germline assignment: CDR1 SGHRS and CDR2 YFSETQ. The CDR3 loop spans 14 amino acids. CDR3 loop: CASSYDYSNQPQHF. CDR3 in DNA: TGCGCCAGCAGCTACGACTATAGCAATCAGCCCCAGCATTTT.

CDR3 nucleotide sequence: TGTGCCAGCAGTTTTCGGCTAGCGGGTAGTACCGGTGAGCAGTTCTTC. Amino acid sequence: CASSFRLAGSTGEQFF. The chain is built from TRBV27 and TRBJ2-1; 8 bases are shared with TRBD2. V shed 3 bases, J shed 9 bases, and the junction held 13 bases outside the gene matches. Germline-derived CDR1 and CDR2 are MNHEY and SMNVEV (reference sequence). CDR3 length: 16 residues.

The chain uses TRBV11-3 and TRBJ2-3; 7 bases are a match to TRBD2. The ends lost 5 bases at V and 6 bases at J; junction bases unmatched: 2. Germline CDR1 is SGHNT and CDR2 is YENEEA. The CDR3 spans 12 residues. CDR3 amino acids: CASSKGGDTQYF. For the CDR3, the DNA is TGTGCCAGCAGCAAGGGAGGGGATACGCAGTATTTT.

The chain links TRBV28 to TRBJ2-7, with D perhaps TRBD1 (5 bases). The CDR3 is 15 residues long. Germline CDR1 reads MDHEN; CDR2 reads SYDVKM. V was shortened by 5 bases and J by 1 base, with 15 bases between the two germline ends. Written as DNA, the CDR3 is TGTGCCAGCAGTATCTTCGGAACAGGTTCCTACGAGCAGTACTTC. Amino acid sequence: CASSIFGTGSYEQYF.